The entry below describes one TCR beta chain. Some clones are missing from TCRdb's copy, which holds only in-frame ones; the method was immunoSEQ multiplex PCR. The table has 3,500 to 4,500 clones, 90% to 95% seen once. The data derive from a study of tumor T cells in aggressive B-cell lymphoma. CDR1 and CDR2 from the germline V gene are LGHNA and YSLEER. The CDR3 contains 15 residues. V was shortened by 4 bases and J by 5 bases, with 15 bases between the two germline ends. The clonotype comes from an adult with diffuse large B cell lymphoma. The chain links TRBV4-3 to TRBJ2-1; D is unresolved. The sequencing sample was made of tumor tissue. Here the CDR3 reads CASSRLESADNEQFF. Written as DNA, the CDR3 is TGCGCCAGCAGCCGCCTAGAATCGGCAGACAATGAGCAGTTCTTC.